The clone carrying this T cell receptor beta chain was recorded a few times. Antigen unknown. The data stem from a study of STAT5B mutations in CD4+ large granular lymphocyte leukemia. Data came from immunoSEQ multiplex PCR; TCRdb stores just in-frame clones and leaves some out. Among roughly 48,000 clones, roughly two thirds were seen once, and the ten largest hold over 1.5%. Study-wide results and caveats: No patients shared main leukemic clonotypes, though approximately 26% appeared at low frequency elsewhere. Top patient clones used TRBV06 genes more often: 8/27 versus 2/35 in controls.

The CDR3 extends over 14 amino acids. From germline, CDR1 is WNHNN and CDR2 SYGVQD (reference sequence). Trimming took off 2 bases at V and 3 bases at J, with 8 bases between the two ends. The sample taken for sequencing was CD4+ T cells from blood buffy coats. The TCR sequence derives from a human donor in good health. The gene calls are TRBV10-1 and TRBJ2-1; D remains ambiguous. This chain's CDR3 is CASSEDDFYNEQFF. The CDR3 bases are TGCGCCAGCAGTGAGGACGACTTCTACAATGAGCAGTTCTTC.